The T cell receptor (beta chain) under discussion was sequenced for a study of molecular identifiers for immune sequencing clone quantification. TCRdb analysed the PCR reads with MiXCR anew, one entry per CDR3 protein. The sample holds about 510,000 distinct CDR3 sequences, roughly a fifth seen once. The CDR3 is 14 amino acids. Germline V gives CDR1 SGHTA, CDR2 FQGNSA. Trimming shortened V by 5 bases and J by 4 bases, and 15 bases separated the two germline ends. Sequencing used naive CD8+ T cells from blood, with Jurkat cell RNA spiked in. Subset: FACS-sorted CD8+CD4-CCR7+CD45RA+ naive T cells. This clonotype was obtained from a human donor in good health. Some libraries in this study had Jurkat cell RNA spiked in. This chain joins TRBV7-2 and TRBJ2-7; TRBD2 might be the D (7 bases). The CDR3 DNA sequence: TGTGCCAGCAGCCAGGGGCGGGGGATATACGAGCAGTACTTC. Translating gives CASSQGRGIYEQYF.